This T cell receptor beta chain is drawn from a study of low-dose radiotherapy and immunotherapy resistance in tumors. Across the whole study: The study administered intravenous cyclophosphamide at 200 mg/m2 every two weeks, one day ahead of radiation and immunotherapy.

Both TCRalpha and TCRbeta chains were reverse transcribed with V-gene-specific primers. It was with a constant-region primer and a V-primer adapter that TCRs were amplified over about 20 PCR cycles. Each CDR3 protein gets one entry after TCRdb re-called the reads with MiXCR. This sample has around 84,000 distinct CDR3 sequences, with about 17% found just once. The V and J ends lost 2 bases and 5 bases respectively, with 13 bases between them. CDR1 SGHRS and CDR2 YFSETQ come from the germline V gene. This CDR3 region has 15 residues. Stated time point: after trial treatment. Treatment: LDRT plus nivolumab, ipilimumab, low-dose cyclophosphamide and aspirin (RACIN trial). There are many counts of this clonotype.

Sequences were derived from PBMCs, sampled after low-dose radiotherapy plus immunotherapy. The chain carries TRBV5-1 and TRBJ2-2; D gene uncertain. This clonotype was sampled from a male donor with prostate cancer. The CDR3 bases are TGCGCCAGCAGCTTTTTCGGGTGGAGTACCGGGGAGCTGTTTTTT. The encoded protein is CASSFFGWSTGELFF.